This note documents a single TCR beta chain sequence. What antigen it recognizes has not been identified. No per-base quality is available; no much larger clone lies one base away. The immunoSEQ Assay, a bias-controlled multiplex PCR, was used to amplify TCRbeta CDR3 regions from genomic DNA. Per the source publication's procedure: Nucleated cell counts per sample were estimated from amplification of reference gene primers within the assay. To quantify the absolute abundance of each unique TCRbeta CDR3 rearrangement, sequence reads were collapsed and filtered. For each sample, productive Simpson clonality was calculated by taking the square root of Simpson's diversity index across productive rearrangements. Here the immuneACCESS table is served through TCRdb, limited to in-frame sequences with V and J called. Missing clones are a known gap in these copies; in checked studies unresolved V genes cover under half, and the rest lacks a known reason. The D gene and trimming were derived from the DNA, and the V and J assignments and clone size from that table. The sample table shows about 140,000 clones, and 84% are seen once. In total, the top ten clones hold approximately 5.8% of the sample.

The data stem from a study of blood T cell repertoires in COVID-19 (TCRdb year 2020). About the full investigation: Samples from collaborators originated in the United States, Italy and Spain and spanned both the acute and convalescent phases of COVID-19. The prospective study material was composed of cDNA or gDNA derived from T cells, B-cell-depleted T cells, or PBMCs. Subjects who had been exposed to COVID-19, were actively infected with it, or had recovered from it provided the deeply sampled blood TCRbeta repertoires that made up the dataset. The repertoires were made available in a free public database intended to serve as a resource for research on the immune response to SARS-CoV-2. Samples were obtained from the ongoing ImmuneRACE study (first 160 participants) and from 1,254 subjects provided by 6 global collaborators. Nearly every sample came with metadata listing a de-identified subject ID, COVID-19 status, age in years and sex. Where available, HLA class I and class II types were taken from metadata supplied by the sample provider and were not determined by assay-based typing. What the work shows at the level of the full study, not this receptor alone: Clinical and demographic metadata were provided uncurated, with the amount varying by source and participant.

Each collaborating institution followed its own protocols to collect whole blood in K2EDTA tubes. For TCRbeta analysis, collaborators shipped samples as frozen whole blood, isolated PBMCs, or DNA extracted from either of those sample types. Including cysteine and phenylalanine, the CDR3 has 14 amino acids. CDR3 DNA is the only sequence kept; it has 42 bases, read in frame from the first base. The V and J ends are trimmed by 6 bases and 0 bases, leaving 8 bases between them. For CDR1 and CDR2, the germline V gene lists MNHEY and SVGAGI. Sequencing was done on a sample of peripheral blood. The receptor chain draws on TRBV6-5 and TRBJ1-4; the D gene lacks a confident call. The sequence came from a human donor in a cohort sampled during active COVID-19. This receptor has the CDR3 CASRRAATNEKLFF. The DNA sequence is TGTGCCAGCAGGCGGGCTGCAACTAATGAAAAACTGTTTTTT.